The TCR beta chain under discussion was sequenced for a study of T cells in Graves' hyperthyroidism and ophthalmopathy. Broader study findings: A 13 V-J signature model discriminated ophthalmopathy versus stable hyperthyroidism.

CDR1 and CDR2 from the germline V gene are LNHNV and YYDKDF (reference sequence). This CDR3 comprises 16 residues. Trimming shortened V by 0 bases and J by 3 bases, and 14 bases separated the two germline ends. Using RNA transcripts as the source, TCR beta CDR3 regions were amplified. In the first-round RT-PCR of the TCR CDR3, the HTBI primer set was used. TCRdb re-called the multiplex PCR reads with MiXCR, one entry per CDR3 protein. The repertoire holds hundreds of thousands of distinct CDR3 sequences, about 15% seen once, with around 9.6% in the top ten. As for this clonotype: Its target is not known.

The TCR sequence derives from a young woman with Graves' hyperthyroidism. The chain recombines TRBV15 with TRBJ1-2; D might be TRBD1 (5 bases). Sequencing was performed on blood. CDR3 protein: CATSRDFGQGDYGYTF. CDR3 nucleotides: TGTGCCACCAGCAGAGATTTCGGTCAGGGAGACTATGGCTACACCTTC.